These T cell receptor beta chains were read from a single sample in a study of blood T cells in healthy people across ages. Using its own MiXCR run on the 5' RACE reads, TCRdb lists one record per CDR3 protein. The sample has around 990,000 distinct CDR3 sequences; 30% to 40% are singletons. Sample: blood. These receptors were taken from a man between 18 and 35 years old in good health. Each CDR3 is given with its conserved first and last residue. The order of the fields is D gene, J gene, clone size, V gene, CDR3 DNA, CDR3 protein. A D gene is named only where the DNA matches it firmly. Only part of the rows carry a size: once, few, many, or a class if the clone is expanded.

NA	TRBJ1-5	NA	TRBV15	TGTGCCACCAGCAGAGGGACACAGGGTTTATCCCAGCCCCAGCATTTT	CATSRGTQGLSQPQHF
NA	TRBJ1-2	few	TRBV6-1	TGTGCCAGCAGTGGTGGTTCCGCCTATGGCTACACCTTC	CASSGGSAYGYTF
TRBD1	TRBJ1-1	few	TRBV29-1	TGCAGCGTTGAGGACAGGGAGTTCACTGAAGCTTTCTTT	CSVEDREFTEAFF
TRBD1	TRBJ1-2	NA	TRBV20-1	TGCAGTGCTAGAGACAAACCGGGACAGGGAAAGGGATCGAACTATGGCTACACCTTC	CSARDKPGQGKGSNYGYTF
TRBD2	TRBJ2-3	many	TRBV29-1	TGCAGCGCTATAGCGGGGCGCACAGATACGCAGTATTTT	CSAIAGRTDTQYF
TRBD2	TRBJ2-7	NA	TRBV27	TGTGCCAGCAGTCCCGGACTAGCCCGTTACGAGCAGTACTTC	CASSPGLARYEQYF
NA	TRBJ2-1	NA	TRBV19	TGTGCCAGTAGTACGACAGGAGAATACAATGAGCAGTTCTTC	CASSTTGEYNEQFF
NA	TRBJ2-3	NA	TRBV6-4	TGTGCCAGCAGTCGGGACTCCCTGGATACGCAGTGTTTT	CASSRDSLDTQCF
TRBD1	TRBJ1-2	NA	TRBV20-1	TGCAGTGCTAGAGAGGGACAGGGCGGTAATGGCTACACCTTC	CSAREGQGGNGYTF
NA	TRBJ1-1	NA	TRBV12-5	TGTGCTAGTGGTTTGGTAAAGAACACTGAAGCTTTCTTT	CASGLVKNTEAFF
TRBD2	TRBJ2-1	NA	TRBV6-5	TGTGCCAGCAGCTTCGGGGGGGCGCTCCCTAATGAGCAGTTCTTC	CASSFGGALPNEQFF
TRBD2	TRBJ2-3	NA	TRBV2	TGTGCCAGCAGCGTCTTTAACGGACTAGCGGCAAGCACAGATACGCAGTATTTT	CASSVFNGLAASTDTQYF
TRBD1	TRBJ1-1	NA	TRBV4-3	TGCGCCAGCAGCCAAGTTCAGGGGGACACTGAAGCTTTCTTT	CASSQVQGDTEAFF
TRBD2	TRBJ2-3	NA	TRBV6-5	TGTGCCAGCAGTTACTCGTCCCCCGTCCGGGGGGGAAGCACAGATACGCAGTATTTT	CASSYSSPVRGGSTDTQYF
NA	TRBJ2-2	few	TRBV5-1	TGCGCCAGCAGCTTGGCCGTGGGTACCGGGGAGCTGTTTTTT	CASSLAVGTGELFF
NA	TRBJ2-7	NA	TRBV7-9	TGTGCCAGCAGCCCCCCGGTCGGGACTCAGCCGTACAATGAGCAGTACTTC	CASSPPVGTQPYNEQYF
NA	TRBJ1-5	NA	TRBV27	TGTGCCAGCAGACTTTATAGCAATCAGCCCCAGCATTTT	CASRLYSNQPQHF
TRBD1	TRBJ1-6	few	TRBV29-1	TGCAGCGTTGGGACAGGGGAAAATAATTCACCCCTCCACTTT	CSVGTGENNSPLHF
NA	TRBJ2-7	NA	TRBV12-3/TRBV12-4	TGTGCCAGCACACAAATGCCCACCTACGAGAAGTACTTC	CASTQMPTYEKYF
TRBD2	TRBJ2-1	NA	TRBV20-1	TGCAGTGCTAGAGTTTGGGCTAGCGGGGCTGACTACAATGAGCAGTTCTTC	CSARVWASGADYNEQFF
TRBD1	TRBJ1-4	few	TRBV2	TGTGCCAGCAGAGGCTCGGGACAGTTCTATGAAAAACTGTTTTTT	CASRGSGQFYEKLFF
NA	TRBJ2-3	few	TRBV20-1	TGCAGTGCACAGGGCGTCTTCGAAAGCACAGATACGCAGTATTTT	CSAQGVFESTDTQYF
NA	TRBJ2-1	NA	TRBV13	TGTGCCAGCAGCACGGACGCACGATCGACGGCGGAGCAGTTCTTC	CASSTDARSTAEQFF
NA	TRBJ2-7	many	TRBV6-2/TRBV6-3	TGTGCCAGCAGTTATACCCTAGCTGTCTACGAGCAGTACTTC	CASSYTLAVYEQYF
NA	TRBJ1-1	NA	TRBV20-1	TGCAGTGCTAGAGCTACGGGACGGCTGAACACTGAAGCTTTCTTT	CSARATGRLNTEAFF
TRBD1	TRBJ2-1	NA	TRBV20-1	TGCAGTGCTAGAACAGGGGCGCCGGCCCGTGATGAGCAGTTCTTC	CSARTGAPARDEQFF
TRBD1	TRBJ1-1	NA	TRBV7-2	TGTGCCAGCAGCCTACATACCGGGACAGGGACCACTGAAGCTTTCTTT	CASSLHTGTGTTEAFF
TRBD2	TRBJ2-1	NA	TRBV28	TGTGCCAGCAGTATCCCGACTAGCGCTGAGCAGTTCTTC	CASSIPTSAEQFF
NA	TRBJ2-3	NA	TRBV5-1	TGCGCCAGCAATACAGGGCCTGGCACAGATACGCAGTATTTT	CASNTGPGTDTQYF
NA	TRBJ1-4	few	TRBV3-1	TGTGCCAGCAGCCAACTCATCGGGGGGCGAGGGGAAAAACTGTTTTTT	CASSQLIGGRGEKLFF
TRBD1	TRBJ2-5	NA	TRBV18	TGTGCCAGCTCACCCGACACAGGGGGCGCGGGGAAGACCCAGTACTTC	CASSPDTGGAGKTQYF
NA	TRBJ2-5	NA	TRBV7-9	TGCGCCAGCAGCCGAAAGGTTGGCAATGAGCAGTACTTC	CASSRKVGNEQYF
NA	TRBJ2-4	NA	TRBV2	TGTGCCAGTATGGGGGCTCTAGCCAAAAACATTCAGTACTTC	CASMGALAKNIQYF